The entry that follows covers one TCR beta chain sequence. The protocol was immunoSEQ multiplex PCR, while the TCRdb copy is restricted to in-frame clones and leaves out a portion. The sample shows tens of thousands of clones, more than 80% of them seen only once. The entry originates in a study of OX40 agonist ivuxolimab in advanced cancers. About the research overall: Having had anti-PD-1, anti-PD-L1 or anti-CTLA-4 therapy before was allowed, and around 39% had some.

Trimming took off 4 bases at V and 7 bases at J, with 11 bases between the two ends. CDR1 and CDR2 from the germline V gene are MDHEN and SYDVKM. The CDR3 has 12 amino acids. Sequenced here: CD4+ or CD8+ T cells sorted from blood, sampled in a trial of the OX40 agonist ivuxolimab. This clonotype originated in an adult with an advanced solid tumor such as melanoma, head and neck, liver or kidney cancer. This chain joins TRBV28 and TRBJ2-7; D is undetermined. The CDR3 nucleotides read TGTGCCAGCAGTTCCATCGGTTGGGAGCAGTACTTC. It encodes CASSSIGWEQYF.